This T cell receptor beta chain derives from a study of post-analysis software for immune sequencing data. The overall study: Disease courses included relapsing-remitting, secondary progressive and progressive-relapsing multiple sclerosis.

Study results and caveats: F measure grouped same-batch samples tightly together. Patients had higher frequencies than controls of roughly 5 TRBV segments, including TRBV5-6, TRBV5-1 and TRBV20-1. Diversity measured as normalized Chao1 was significantly lower in multiple sclerosis patients than in controls.

This clonotype showed up just a few times. Its antigen is not known. CDR1 is SNHLY, CDR2 FYNNEI, per germline. V trimming: 6 bases; J trimming: 8 bases; junction bases outside the gene matches: 9. The CDR3 is 15 residues long. Each TCR beta cDNA library carried unique molecular identifiers. The source material, roughly 0.9 to 11 million T cells, gave rise to 500,000 or so cDNA molecules. TCRdb used MiXCR to reprocess the PCR reads, holding one entry per CDR3 protein. The profile covers roughly 800,000 distinct CDR3 sequences, with around 42% appearing a single time and approximately 4.4% taken by the ten largest.

The rearrangement joins TRBV2 to TRBJ1-6; TRBD1 matches 8 bases. The sequenced sample was blood. The source is a girl aged 10 to 17 with multiple sclerosis. This CDR3 is CASSAPPGGHSPLHF. The CDR3 coding sequence is TGTGCCAGCAGCGCCCCGCCAGGGGGCCATTCACCCCTCCACTTT. The whole variable domain, filled in from reference TRBV2 and TRBJ1-6, reads EPEVTQTPSHQVTQMGQEVILRCVPISNHLYFYWYRQILGQKVEFLVSFYNNEISEKSEIFDDQFSVERPDGSNFTLKIRSTKLEDSAMYFCASSAPPGGHSPLHFGNGTRLTVT.